This T cell receptor beta chain derives from a study of cytomegalovirus exposure and HLA in healthy donors. Both 60 Vbeta primers and 13 Jbeta primers went into the PCR. Only in-frame clones appear in the TCRdb table, and some are missing; sequencing was by immunoSEQ multiplex PCR. This table holds around 200,000 clones, over 65% found once. A remark on this clone: Its antigen is as yet unknown.

The V end lost 4 bases, the J end lost 9 bases, and 15 bases lay between the germline ends. The V gene's germline CDR1 is SGHDT and CDR2 YYEEEE. The CDR3 extends over 13 amino acids. General observations from the study: Reports described diagnosis of cytomegalovirus status by the classifier as highly specific and sensitive. Researchers counted roughly 150 TCR beta chains as cytomegalovirus-associated.

The clonotype originates from an older woman in good health and CMV-seropositive. Material for sequencing was PBMCs. The rearrangement uses TRBV5-6 and TRBJ2-3, with D perhaps matching TRBD1 (8 bases). CDR3 amino acids: CASSTTGEGTQYF. The CDR3 DNA follows: TGTGCCAGCAGCACGACAGGGGAGGGGACGCAGTATTTT.